This T cell receptor beta chain was obtained from a study of a mutant IDH1 vaccine in newly diagnosed glioma. At the level of the study: Patients were started on vaccination 4-6 weeks after radiotherapy alone, or with temozolomide cycles. Whole-study results and caveats: Pseudoprogression showed no apparent link to changes in top peripheral T cell clonotypes.

Some clones are missing from TCRdb's copy, which holds only in-frame ones; the method was immunoSEQ multiplex PCR. The sample lists around 50,000 clones; approximately 88% were seen once. From germline, CDR1 is SEHNR and CDR2 FQNEAQ (reference sequence). Germline trimming cut 5 bases from V and 5 bases from J; bases unmatched to any gene: 12. The CDR3 is 16 residues long. Time point indicated: week 47, end of study. What each vaccine dose contained was 300 ug of mutant IDH1 20-mer peptide, accompanied by topical imiquimod. The patients were given eight vaccinations, one each in weeks 1, 3, 5, 7, 11, 15, 19 and 23. Of note for this clone: Its antigen is still unknown.

Sequenced material: PBMCs, taken from a glioma patient whose treatment included an IDH1 peptide vaccine. This receptor was taken from a woman between 25 and 40 years old with glioma. Some clones in this sample may be carry-over from other donors' samples. The chain links TRBV7-9 to TRBJ2-5; 9 bases map to TRBD1. The CDR3 nucleotides read TGTGCCAGCAGCCGCTGGACAGGGGACGAGGGCGAGACCCAGTACTTC. Residues: CASSRWTGDEGETQYF.